One sample yielded the 30 T cell receptor beta chains listed below, sequenced in a study of blood T cells in healthy people across ages. Primers used in a second PCR of roughly 6 to 12 cycles were a sample-barcoded 5' primer and a J-beta primer mix. TCRdb passed the 5' RACE reads through MiXCR, listing each CDR3 protein once. This table has about 830,000 distinct CDR3 sequences, 58% appearing once. Specimen: blood. These receptor sequences come from a man younger than 40 in good health.

This clonotype was seen more than once but under ten times. The V gene is TRBV5-1, the J gene TRBJ2-1; D not resolved. Per the germline V gene, CDR1 is SGHRS and CDR2 is YFSETQ. The CDR3 has 14 residues. Trimming removed 3 bases at V and 5 bases at J, with 12 bases between. CDR3 coding DNA: TGCGCCAGCAGCTCCACATCGCTAAACAATGAGCAGTTCTTC. Its protein is CASSSTSLNNEQFF.

The chain carries TRBV28 and TRBJ2-7; tentatively, D is TRBD1 (6 bases). V was pared by 7 bases and J by 5 bases, with 12 bases between. CDR1 and CDR2 from the germline V gene are MDHEN and SYDVKM. There are 12 residues in the CDR3. The CDR3 DNA is TGTGCCAGCATAGGGCAGGGGAACGAGCAGTACTTC. Protein product: CASIGQGNEQYF.

This clonotype has only one observation. This chain joins TRBV6-2 or TRBV6-3 and TRBJ2-6; perhaps TRBD2 as D (5 bases). CDR1 MNHEY and CDR2 SVGEGT come from the germline V gene. The CDR3 totals 13 residues. Trimming cost V 7 bases and J 2 bases, with 6 bases left between them. The CDR3, as DNA: TGTGCCAGCATACTAGCTGGGGCCAACGTCCTGACTTTC. Encoded protein: CASILAGANVLTF.

The CDR3 here is CASRTTSTDTQYF. In nucleotides, the CDR3 is TGTGCCAGCCGGACTACCTCCACAGATACGCAGTATTTT. J is TRBJ2-3 and V is TRBV2; a weak D match, TRBD2 (6 bases). This CDR3 has 13 residues. Between the trimmed V and J ends, which lost 8 bases and 2 bases, there was a span of 11 bases. Germline V gene data show CDR1 as SNHLY and CDR2 as FYNNEI.

This chain connects TRBV6-5 to TRBJ2-3; possibly TRBD2 for D (6 bases). This CDR3 is built from 15 residues. Germline CDR1 is MNHEY and CDR2 is SVGAGI. Trimming took 4 bases from V and 0 from J, leaving 11 bases between them. The CDR3: CASSWLAASTDTQYF. CDR3 DNA sequence: TGTGCCAGCAGTTGGTTAGCGGCTAGCACAGATACGCAGTATTTT.

The J gene is TRBJ1-5, the V gene TRBV28, with TRBD1 matching 9 bases. The V and J ends lost 5 bases and 4 bases, in that order; junction bases with no gene match: 9. Looked up from germline, CDR1 is MDHEN and CDR2 is SYDVKM. The CDR3 runs 16 residues. The CDR3 coding sequence is TGTGCCAGCAGTACGTACGGGACAGGGCTGAATCAGCCCCAGCATTTT. Its protein product is CASSTYGTGLNQPQHF.

This clonotype was counted only a few times. V gene TRBV12-3 or TRBV12-4 combines with J gene TRBJ2-7; D ambiguous. CDR3 size: 18 residues. V lost 3 bases and J 1 base, leaving 22 bases between the germline ends. CDR3 region: CASSFLGFELAGSYEQYF. The CDR3 DNA follows: TGTGCCAGCAGTTTTCTTGGTTTTGAGCTCGCTGGTTCCTACGAGCAGTACTTC.

This chain joins TRBV7-9 and TRBJ1-2, with D hard to call. Trimming shortened V by 5 bases and J by 4 bases, and 14 bases separated the two germline ends. CDR3 length equals 14 residues. Germline V gene lookup returns CDR1 SEHNR and CDR2 FQNEAQ (reference sequence). The CDR3, as DNA: TGTGCCAGCAGCGCAGGAAGGACCTTCTATGGCTACACCTTC. This encodes CASSAGRTFYGYTF.

The chain employs TRBV10-3 and TRBJ2-5; tentative D call: TRBD1 (6 bases). Trimming took 10 bases from V and 1 from J, leaving 13 bases between them. The CDR3 contains 13 residues. CDR1 and CDR2 (germline): ENHRY, SYGVKD. The DNA for the CDR3 is TGTGCCACCCGAGGACAGAGCCAAGAGACCCAGTACTTC. Translation gives CATRGQSQETQYF.

This rearrangement joins TRBV20-1 to TRBJ2-3; 10 bases are a match to TRBD2. This CDR3 contains 14 residues. Trimming at V came to 5 bases and at J to 2 bases, leaving 4 bases not matched to a gene. From germline, CDR1 is DFQATT and CDR2 SNEGSKA (reference sequence). The CDR3, as DNA: TGCAGTGCTCCCAGCGGGAGGGCCACAGATACGCAGTATTTT. It specifies CSAPSGRATDTQYF.

In its sample, this clonotype was seen once. The chain combines TRBV20-1 with TRBJ1-1, with unresolved D. Germline V gives CDR1 DFQATT, CDR2 SNEGSKA (reference sequence). This CDR3 spans 14 amino acids. Trimming took off 0 bases at V and 3 bases at J, with 11 bases between the two ends. CDR3 region: CSARDRSPYTEAFF. CDR3 DNA: TGCAGTGCTAGAGATCGTAGCCCTTACACTGAAGCTTTCTTT.

This clonotype was observed a few times. The chain links TRBV5-6 to TRBJ2-6; D not certain. Per the germline V gene, CDR1 is SGHDT and CDR2 is YYEEEE. Trimming pared 5 bases from V and 4 bases from J, leaving 13 bases between. The CDR3 extends over 15 amino acids. CDR3 protein: CASRRGASGANVLTF. CDR3 sequence (DNA): TGTGCCAGCAGGAGAGGCGCTTCAGGGGCCAACGTCCTGACTTTC.

This clonotype showed up just a few times. The V and J genes are TRBV7-2 and TRBJ2-7, with 7 bases identical to TRBD1. Trimming at V came to 5 bases and at J to 2 bases, leaving 6 bases not matched to a gene. The germline V gene has CDR1 SGHTA and CDR2 FQGNSA. This CDR3 comprises 14 residues. The CDR3 bases are TGTGCCAGCAGCGCACTTACAGGGGCCTACGAGCAGTACTTC. It translates to CASSALTGAYEQYF. Full variable domain (missing parts from reference TRBV7-2 and TRBJ2-7): GAGVSQSPSNKVTEKGKDVELRCDPISGHTALYWYRQSLGQGLEFLIYFQGNSAPDKSGLPSDRFSAERTGGSVSTLTIQRTQQEDSAVYLCASSALTGAYEQYFGPGTRLTVT.

The CDR3 spells CASRNLVSYNEQFF. The CDR3 DNA reads TGTGCCAGCAGAAACTTAGTCTCCTACAATGAGCAGTTCTTC. The chain links TRBV27 to TRBJ2-1; unclear D gene. Germline V gene sequence: CDR1 MNHEY, CDR2 SMNVEV (reference sequence). The CDR3 sequence is 14 residues long. Trimming took 6 bases from V and 0 from J, leaving 9 bases between them.

The chain carries TRBV28 and TRBJ2-7, with D possibly matching TRBD1 (6 bases). V was trimmed by 10 bases and J by 1 base, leaving 17 bases between them. The CDR3 contains 14 residues. Germline loops: CDR1 MDHEN, CDR2 SYDVKM. Here the CDR3 reads CATHGQSGSYEQYF. The CDR3 region has the DNA TGTGCCACCCATGGACAGTCTGGATCCTACGAGCAGTACTTC.

The gene calls are TRBV20-1 and TRBJ2-3, with 11 bases identical to TRBD2. The germline V gene has CDR1 DFQATT and CDR2 SNEGSKA (reference sequence). Germline trimming cut 5 bases from V and 5 bases from J; bases unmatched to any gene: 9. This CDR3 spans 15 amino acids. DNA for the CDR3: TGCAGTGCTCCTTTAGCGGGGGGGGCCCGAGATACGCAGTATTTT. Amino acid sequence: CSAPLAGGARDTQYF.

This chain connects TRBV20-1 to TRBJ2-7; D is undetermined. The CDR3 covers 13 residues. From germline, CDR1 is DFQATT and CDR2 SNEGSKA (reference sequence). Between the trimmed V and J ends, which lost 3 bases and 12 bases, there was a span of 21 bases. DNA of the CDR3: TGCAGTGCTAGGGCCCCTGGTAGAGAGACCCGGTACTTC. Its translation: CSARAPGRETRYF.

This clonotype was observed a single time. The chain uses TRBV28 and TRBJ2-6, with TRBD2 matching over 11 bases. CDR1 is MDHEN and CDR2 is SYDVKM in the germline V gene. After removal of 6 bases from V and 0 bases from J, the junction contained 4 bases not matched to a gene. CDR3 size: 17 residues. The CDR3 sequence: CASRTSGMDSGANVLTF. The CDR3 DNA follows: TGTGCCAGCAGGACTAGCGGGATGGACTCTGGGGCCAACGTCCTGACTTTC.

The chain has TRBV20-1 and TRBJ2-1; TRBD2 aligns across 8 bases. The V and J ends lost 3 bases and 5 bases, in that order; junction bases with no gene match: 3. The CDR3 totals 13 residues. Germline V lookup: CDR1 DFQATT, CDR2 SNEGSKA (reference sequence). This CDR3 is CSARVAGNNEQFF. The DNA for the CDR3 is TGCAGTGCTAGGGTAGCGGGGAACAATGAGCAGTTCTTC.

J is TRBJ1-6 and V is TRBV5-1, with no clear D. The CDR3 length is 12 residues. The V end was cut by 3 bases, the J end by 9 bases, with 7 bases between. From germline, CDR1 is SGHRS and CDR2 YFSETQ. The DNA of the CDR3 is TGCGCCAGCAGCTGGGAAGGTTCACCCCTCCACTTT. Its protein is CASSWEGSPLHF.

V is TRBV20-1 and J is TRBJ1-5; D not certain. The V end was cut by 2 bases, the J end by 3 bases, with 11 bases between. Germline V gene lookup returns CDR1 DFQATT and CDR2 SNEGSKA (reference sequence). The CDR3 runs 14 residues. The CDR3 nucleotides read TGCAGTGCTAGAAAGGCTGCATACAATCAGCCCCAGCATTTT. It specifies CSARKAAYNQPQHF.

The V call is TRBV6-5, the J call TRBJ1-6; possibly TRBD1 for D (5 bases). The ends were cut back, 7 bases at V and 7 bases at J, with 17 bases in the middle. CDR1 is MNHEY, CDR2 SVGAGI, per germline. CDR3 length: 15 residues. The CDR3 loop reads CASKRVAGGNSPLHF. The CDR3 DNA sequence: TGTGCCAGCAAGAGGGTCGCCGGGGGGAATTCACCCCTCCACTTT.

The chain has TRBV27 and TRBJ2-7; 10 nucleotides align to TRBD2. With V trimmed by 2 bases and J by 6 bases, 7 bases remained unmatched. This CDR3 is 15 amino acids long. Germline CDR1 reads MNHEY; CDR2 reads SMNVEV (reference sequence). In nucleotides, the CDR3 is TGTGCCAGCAGTTTAGTTGCTAGCGGGAGTCCCGAGCAGTACTTC. Its protein is CASSLVASGSPEQYF.

The chain uses TRBV6-5 and TRBJ2-3; TRBD2 might be the D (5 bases). V was trimmed by 6 bases and J by 4 bases, leaving 17 bases between them. The CDR3 spans 15 residues. Germline V gene sequence: CDR1 MNHEY, CDR2 SVGAGI. The chain's CDR3 is CASSPNGIDADTQYF. In nucleotides, the CDR3 is TGTGCCAGCAGCCCCAACGGGATAGACGCAGATACGCAGTATTTT.

V usage is TRBV18 and J usage is TRBJ1-5; D is possibly TRBD1 (5 bases). Germline values: CDR1 KGHSH, CDR2 LQKENI. With 6 bases removed from V and 7 bases from J, the gap between germline ends came to 13 bases. The CDR3 runs 13 residues. The CDR3 is CASSRVREQPQHF. The CDR3 coding sequence is TGTGCCAGCTCCCGCGTCAGGGAGCAGCCCCAGCATTTT.

The chain carries TRBV7-8 and TRBJ1-2, with D tentatively TRBD1 (5 bases). Per the germline V gene, CDR1 is SGHVS and CDR2 is FQNEAQ. The CDR3 is made up of 16 amino acids. Between the trimmed V and J ends, which lost 5 bases and 6 bases, there was a span of 22 bases. Here the CDR3 reads CASSLSRVSLIDGYTF. The CDR3 coding sequence is TGTGCCAGCAGCCTTTCCAGGGTATCTCTGATAGATGGCTACACCTTC.

The V gene is TRBV5-1, the J gene TRBJ1-2, with 11 bases fitting TRBD1. CDR3 length: 16 residues. V shed 5 bases and J 2 bases; nucleotides not matched to a gene: 8. Germline CDR1 reads SGHRS; CDR2 reads YFSETQ. The CDR3 region is CASSYSGTGGNYGYTF. The CDR3 nucleotides read TGCGCCAGCAGTTACTCCGGGACAGGGGGAAACTATGGCTACACCTTC. The variable domain in full, completed from reference TRBV5-1 and TRBJ1-2, reads KAGVTQTPRYLIKTRGQQVTLSCSPISGHRSVSWYQQTPGQGLQFLFEYFSETQRNKGNFPGRFSGRQFSNSRSEMNVSTLELGDSALYLCASSYSGTGGNYGYTFGSGTRLTVV.

There are a few counts of this clonotype. The chain couples TRBV3-1 to TRBJ2-5; D is unresolved. The CDR3 is made up of 13 amino acids. Looked up from germline, CDR1 is LGHDT and CDR2 is YNNKEL (reference sequence). Trimming left V 1 base short and J 5 bases short, with 8 bases between. Written as DNA, the CDR3 is TGTGCCAGCAGCCAAGGACCCTGGGAGACCCAGTACTTC. It codes for CASSQGPWETQYF.

The chain carries TRBV3-1 and TRBJ2-5; 8 positions agree with TRBD1. The DNA end is more similar to TRBJ2-7, so the J call may be wrong. Germline V gives CDR1 LGHDT, CDR2 YNNKEL (reference sequence). The CDR3 has 15 residues. The CDR3 sequence: CASSSGTGRMDEQYF. For the CDR3, the DNA is TGTGCCAGCAGCTCAGGGACAGGAAGAATGGACGAGCAGTACTTC.

This sequence joins TRBV6-6 and TRBJ1-5; possibly TRBD1 for D (5 bases). The CDR3 is 13 residues long. Trimming stripped 4 bases from V and 7 bases from J, with 11 bases between. Germline-derived CDR1 and CDR2 are MNHNY and SVGAGI (reference sequence). Here the CDR3 reads CASSFDSEQPQHF. The CDR3 DNA follows: TGTGCCAGCAGTTTTGACAGCGAGCAGCCCCAGCATTTT.